This TCR beta chain is drawn from a study of T-cell memory formation after mild COVID-19. Germline CDR1 and CDR2: MGHRA and YSYEKL. Trimming took 1 base from V and 1 from J; bases not matched to a gene: 5. This CDR3 comprises 17 residues. Via MiXCR, TCRdb re-called the 5' RACE reads, giving one row per CDR3 protein. Of some 300,000 distinct CDR3 sequences in the sample, roughly 20% were seen once. The chain joins TRBV4-1 to TRBJ2-1; 9 bases are shared with TRBD2. Input material: PBMCs or a T cell subset sorted from them (not recorded which). This clonotype was obtained from a man in his late teens or twenties who had mild COVID-19 (a few samples of this study predate the infection). Cell type and time point are not known. The CDR3 here is CASSQALSGGSYNEQFF. The CDR3, as DNA: TGCGCCAGCAGCCAAGCCCTAAGCGGGGGGTCCTACAATGAGCAGTTCTTC.